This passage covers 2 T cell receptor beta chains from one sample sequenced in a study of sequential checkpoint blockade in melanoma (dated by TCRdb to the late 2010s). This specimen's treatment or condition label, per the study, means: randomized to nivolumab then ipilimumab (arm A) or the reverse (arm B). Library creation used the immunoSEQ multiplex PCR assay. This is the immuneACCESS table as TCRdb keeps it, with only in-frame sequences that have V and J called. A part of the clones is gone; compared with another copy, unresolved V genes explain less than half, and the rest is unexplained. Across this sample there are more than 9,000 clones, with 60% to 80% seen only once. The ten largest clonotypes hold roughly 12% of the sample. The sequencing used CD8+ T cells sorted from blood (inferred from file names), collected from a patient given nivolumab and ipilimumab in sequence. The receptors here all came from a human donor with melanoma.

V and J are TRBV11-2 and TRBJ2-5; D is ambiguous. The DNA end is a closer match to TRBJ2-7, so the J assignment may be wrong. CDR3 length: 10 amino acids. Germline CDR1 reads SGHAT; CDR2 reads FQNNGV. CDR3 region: CASSFHEQYF. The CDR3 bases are TGTGCCAGCAGCTTCCACGAGCAGTACTTC.

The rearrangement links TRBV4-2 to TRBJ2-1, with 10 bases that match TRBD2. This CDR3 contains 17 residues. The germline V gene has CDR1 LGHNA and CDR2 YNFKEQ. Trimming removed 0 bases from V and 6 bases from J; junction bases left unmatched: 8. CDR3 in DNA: TGTGCCAGCAGCCAAGATGGGCAAAGCGGGAGGGGCAATGAGCAGTTCTTC. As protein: CASSQDGQSGRGNEQFF.